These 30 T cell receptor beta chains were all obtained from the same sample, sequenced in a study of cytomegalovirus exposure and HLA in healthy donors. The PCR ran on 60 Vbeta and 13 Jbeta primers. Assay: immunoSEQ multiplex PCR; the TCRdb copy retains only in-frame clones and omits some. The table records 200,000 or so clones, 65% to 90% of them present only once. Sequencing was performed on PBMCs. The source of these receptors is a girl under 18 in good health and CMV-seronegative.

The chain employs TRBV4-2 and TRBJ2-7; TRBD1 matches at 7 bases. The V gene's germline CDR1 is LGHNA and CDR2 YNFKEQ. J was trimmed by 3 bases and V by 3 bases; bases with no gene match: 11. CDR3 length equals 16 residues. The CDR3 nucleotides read TGTGCCAGCAGCCAGGGCGGACAGGAAGTAGTCTACGAGCAGTACTTC. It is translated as CASSQGGQEVVYEQYF.

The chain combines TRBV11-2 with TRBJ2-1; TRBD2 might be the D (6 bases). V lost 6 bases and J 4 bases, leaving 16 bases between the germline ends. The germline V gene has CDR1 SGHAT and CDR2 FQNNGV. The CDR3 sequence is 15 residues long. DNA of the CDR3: TGTGCCAGCAGAGCCCGGGACTGGGGTTACAATGAGCAGTTCTTC. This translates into CASRARDWGYNEQFF.

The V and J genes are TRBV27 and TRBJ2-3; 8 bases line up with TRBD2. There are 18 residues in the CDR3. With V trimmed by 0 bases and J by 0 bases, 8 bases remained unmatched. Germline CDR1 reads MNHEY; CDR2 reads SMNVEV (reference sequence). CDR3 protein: CASSLSFPREASTDTQYF. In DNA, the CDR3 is TGTGCCAGCAGTTTATCGTTCCCGCGGGAGGCTAGCACAGATACGCAGTATTTT.

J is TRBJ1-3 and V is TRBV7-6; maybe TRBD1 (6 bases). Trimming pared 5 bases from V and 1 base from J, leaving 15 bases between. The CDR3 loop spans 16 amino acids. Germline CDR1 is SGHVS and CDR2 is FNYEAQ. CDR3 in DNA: TGTGCCAGCAGCCCGGACAGTTTAACGTCTGGAAACACCATATATTTT. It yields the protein CASSPDSLTSGNTIYF.

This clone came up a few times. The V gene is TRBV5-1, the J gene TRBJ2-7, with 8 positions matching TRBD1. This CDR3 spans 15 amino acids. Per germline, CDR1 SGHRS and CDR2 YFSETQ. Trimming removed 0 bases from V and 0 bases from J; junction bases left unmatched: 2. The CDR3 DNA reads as TGCGCCAGCAGCTTGGAGCAGGGGGCCTCCTACGAGCAGTACTTC. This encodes CASSLEQGASYEQYF.

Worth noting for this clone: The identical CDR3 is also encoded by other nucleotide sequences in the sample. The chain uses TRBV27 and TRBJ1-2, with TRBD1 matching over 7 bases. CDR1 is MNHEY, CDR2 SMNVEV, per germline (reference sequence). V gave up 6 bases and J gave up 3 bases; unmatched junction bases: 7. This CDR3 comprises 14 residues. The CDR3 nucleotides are TGTGCCAGCAGGAACAGGGGTCGGGACTATGGCTACACCTTC. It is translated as CASRNRGRDYGYTF.

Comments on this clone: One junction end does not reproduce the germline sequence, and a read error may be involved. CDR3 amino acids: CASSQVAGSHMNTGAFF. CDR3 coding DNA: TGCGCCAGCAGCCAAGTTGCAGGGTCCCACATGAACACTGGAGCTTTCTTT. This chain joins TRBV4-1 and TRBJ1-1, with a possible D match to TRBD1 (5 bases). This CDR3 contains 17 residues. Germline CDR1 and CDR2: MGHRA and YSYEKL.

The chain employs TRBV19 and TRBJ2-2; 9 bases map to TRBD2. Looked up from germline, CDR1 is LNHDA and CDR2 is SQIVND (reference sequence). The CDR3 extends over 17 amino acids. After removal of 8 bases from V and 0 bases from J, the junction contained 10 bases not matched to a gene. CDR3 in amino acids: CASGGSGGIANTGELFF. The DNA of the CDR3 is TGTGCCAGTGGGGGTAGCGGGGGCATCGCGAACACCGGGGAGCTGTTTTTT.

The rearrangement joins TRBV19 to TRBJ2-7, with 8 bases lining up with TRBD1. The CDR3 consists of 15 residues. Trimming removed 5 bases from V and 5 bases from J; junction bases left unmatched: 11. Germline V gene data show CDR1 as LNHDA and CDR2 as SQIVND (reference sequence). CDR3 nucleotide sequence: TGTGCCAGTAGTCCCTCCCGGGACAGGCCTCACGAGCAGTACTTC. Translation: CASSPSRDRPHEQYF.

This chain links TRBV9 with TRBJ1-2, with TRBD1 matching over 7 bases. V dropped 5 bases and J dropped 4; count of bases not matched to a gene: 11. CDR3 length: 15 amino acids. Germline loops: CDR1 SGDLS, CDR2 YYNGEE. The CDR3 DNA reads TGTGCCAGCAGAGGGACCGGGACAGCCTTCTATGGCTACACCTTC. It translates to CASRGTGTAFYGYTF.

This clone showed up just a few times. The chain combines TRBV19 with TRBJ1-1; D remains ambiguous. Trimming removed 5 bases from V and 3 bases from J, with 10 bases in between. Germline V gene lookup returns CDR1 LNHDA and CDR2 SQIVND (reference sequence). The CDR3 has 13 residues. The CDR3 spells CASSPRGDTEAFF. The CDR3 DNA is TGTGCCAGTAGTCCCCGCGGGGACACTGAAGCTTTCTTT.

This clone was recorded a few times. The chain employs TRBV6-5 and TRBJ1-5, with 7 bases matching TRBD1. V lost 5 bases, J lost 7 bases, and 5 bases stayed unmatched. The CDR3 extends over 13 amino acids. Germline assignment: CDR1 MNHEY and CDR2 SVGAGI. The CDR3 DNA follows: TGTGCCAGCAGTACTTTACAGGGGCAGCCCCAGCATTTT. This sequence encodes CASSTLQGQPQHF.

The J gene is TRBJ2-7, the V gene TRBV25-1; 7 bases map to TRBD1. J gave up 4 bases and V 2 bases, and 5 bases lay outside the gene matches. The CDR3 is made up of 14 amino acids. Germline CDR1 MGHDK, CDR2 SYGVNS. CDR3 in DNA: TGTGCCAGCAGTGAACCGGACAGGAGATACGAGCAGTACTTC. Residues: CASSEPDRRYEQYF.

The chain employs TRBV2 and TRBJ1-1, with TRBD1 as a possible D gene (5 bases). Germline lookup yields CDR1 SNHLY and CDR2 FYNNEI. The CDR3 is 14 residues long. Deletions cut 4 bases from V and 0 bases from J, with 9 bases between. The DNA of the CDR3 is TGTGCCAGCAGTGGGACAAAAATGAACACTGAAGCTTTCTTT. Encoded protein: CASSGTKMNTEAFF.

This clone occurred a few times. The CDR3 region has the DNA TGTGCCAGCAGCTTTCGGGGGGCGGCTGAAGCTTTCTTT. Translation: CASSFRGAAEAFF. The rearrangement uses TRBV5-6 and TRBJ1-1, with D perhaps matching TRBD1 (6 bases). V lost 2 bases and J lost 6, with 11 bases in between. CDR1 is SGHDT and CDR2 is YYEEEE in the germline V gene. The CDR3 has 13 residues.

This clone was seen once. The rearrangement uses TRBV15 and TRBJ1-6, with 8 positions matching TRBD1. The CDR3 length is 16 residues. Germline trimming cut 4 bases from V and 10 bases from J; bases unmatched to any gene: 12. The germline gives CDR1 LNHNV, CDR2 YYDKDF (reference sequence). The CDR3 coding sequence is TGTGCCACCAGCATCGGGGCCCGGACAGGGCGATCACCCCTCCACTTT. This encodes CATSIGARTGRSPLHF.

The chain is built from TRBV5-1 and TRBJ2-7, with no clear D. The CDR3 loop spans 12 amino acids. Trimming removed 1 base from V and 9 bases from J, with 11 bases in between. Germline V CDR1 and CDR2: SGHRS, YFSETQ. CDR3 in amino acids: CASSLYGFGQYF. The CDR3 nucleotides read TGCGCCAGCAGCTTGTACGGGTTCGGGCAGTACTTC.

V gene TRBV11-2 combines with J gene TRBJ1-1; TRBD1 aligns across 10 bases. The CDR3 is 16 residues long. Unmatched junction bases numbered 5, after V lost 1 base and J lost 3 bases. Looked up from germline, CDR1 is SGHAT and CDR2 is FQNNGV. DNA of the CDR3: TGTGCCAGCAGCTTAGGGGGGACAGGGGTGCACACTGAAGCTTTCTTT. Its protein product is CASSLGGTGVHTEAFF.

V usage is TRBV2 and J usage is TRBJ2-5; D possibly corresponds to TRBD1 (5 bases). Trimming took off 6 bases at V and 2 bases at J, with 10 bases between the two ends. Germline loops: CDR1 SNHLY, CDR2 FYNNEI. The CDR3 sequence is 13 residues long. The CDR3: CASRHRLQETQYF. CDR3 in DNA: TGTGCCAGCAGGCACAGGCTTCAAGAGACCCAGTACTTC.

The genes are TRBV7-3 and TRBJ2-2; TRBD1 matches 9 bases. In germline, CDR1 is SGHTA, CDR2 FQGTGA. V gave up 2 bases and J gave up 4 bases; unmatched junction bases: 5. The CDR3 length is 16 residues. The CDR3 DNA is TGTGCCAGCAGCTTAGGACAGGGGTCGGGCACCGGGGAGCTGTTTTTT. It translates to CASSLGQGSGTGELFF.

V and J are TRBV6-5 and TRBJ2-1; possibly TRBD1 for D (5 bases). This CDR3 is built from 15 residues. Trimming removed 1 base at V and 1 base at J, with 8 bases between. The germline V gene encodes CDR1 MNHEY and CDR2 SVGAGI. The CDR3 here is CASSYLQVSYNEQFF. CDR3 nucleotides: TGTGCCAGCAGTTACTTACAGGTTTCCTACAATGAGCAGTTCTTC.

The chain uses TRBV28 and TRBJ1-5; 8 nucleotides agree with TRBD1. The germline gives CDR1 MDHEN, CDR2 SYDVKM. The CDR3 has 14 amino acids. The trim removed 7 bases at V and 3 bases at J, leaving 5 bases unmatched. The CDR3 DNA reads TGTGCCAGCACCCCAGGGGGCTACAATCAGCCCCAGCATTTT. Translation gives CASTPGGYNQPQHF.

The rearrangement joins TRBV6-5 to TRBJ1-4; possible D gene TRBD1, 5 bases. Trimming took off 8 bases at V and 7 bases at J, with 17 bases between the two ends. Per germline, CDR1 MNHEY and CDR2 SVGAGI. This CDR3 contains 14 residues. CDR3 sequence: CASQVSGRGEKLFF. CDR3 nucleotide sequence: TGTGCCAGCCAAGTATCGGGGAGGGGTGAAAAACTGTTTTTT.

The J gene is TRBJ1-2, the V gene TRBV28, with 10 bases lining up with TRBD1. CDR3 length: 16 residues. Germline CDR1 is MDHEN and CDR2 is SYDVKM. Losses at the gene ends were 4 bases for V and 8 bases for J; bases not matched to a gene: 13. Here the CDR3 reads CASSSLLTGGGGGYTF. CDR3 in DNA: TGTGCCAGCAGTTCCCTTTTGACAGGGGGCGGTGGCGGCTACACCTTC.

The CDR3 sequence is CASSPQGPYTEAFF. The DNA for the CDR3 is TGTGCCAGCTCACCACAGGGGCCTTACACTGAAGCTTTCTTT. This sequence joins TRBV18 and TRBJ1-1; tentative D call: TRBD1 (5 bases). Deletions cut 1 base from V and 3 bases from J, with 9 bases between. The CDR3 loop spans 14 amino acids. The germline CDR1 and CDR2 sequences are KGHSH and LQKENI.

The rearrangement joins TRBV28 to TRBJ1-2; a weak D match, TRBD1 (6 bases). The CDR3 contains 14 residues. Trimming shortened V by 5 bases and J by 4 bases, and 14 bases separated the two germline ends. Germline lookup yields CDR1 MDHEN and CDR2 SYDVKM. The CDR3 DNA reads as TGTGCCAGCAGTCCAAGGACAGCTATCTATGGCTACACCTTC. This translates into CASSPRTAIYGYTF.

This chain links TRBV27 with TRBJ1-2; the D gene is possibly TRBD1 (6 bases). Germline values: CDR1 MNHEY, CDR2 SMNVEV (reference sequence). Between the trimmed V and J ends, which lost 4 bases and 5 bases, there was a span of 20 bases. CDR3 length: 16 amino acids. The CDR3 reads CASSSIQGAAHYGYTF. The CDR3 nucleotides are TGTGCCAGCAGTTCGATACAGGGTGCGGCCCATTATGGCTACACCTTC.

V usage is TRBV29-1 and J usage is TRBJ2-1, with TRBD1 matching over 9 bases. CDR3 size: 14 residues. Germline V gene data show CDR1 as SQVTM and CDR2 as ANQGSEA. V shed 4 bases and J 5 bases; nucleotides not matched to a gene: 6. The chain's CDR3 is CSVVGQGRNNEQFF. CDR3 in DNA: TGCAGCGTTGTCGGACAGGGGCGGAACAATGAGCAGTTCTTC.

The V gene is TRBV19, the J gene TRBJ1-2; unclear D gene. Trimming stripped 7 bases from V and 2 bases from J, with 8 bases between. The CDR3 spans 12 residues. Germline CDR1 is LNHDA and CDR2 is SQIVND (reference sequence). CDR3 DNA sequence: TGTGCCAGTACCGAAGCCAACTATGGCTACACCTTC. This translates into CASTEANYGYTF.

Here the CDR3 reads CASRGAIQAFF. DNA of the CDR3: TGTGCCAGCAGAGGGGCGATACAAGCTTTCTTT. The chain is built from TRBV28 and TRBJ1-1; the D gene is possibly TRBD1 (5 bases). The CDR3 length is 11 residues. The germline V gene has CDR1 MDHEN and CDR2 SYDVKM. Trimming stripped 6 bases from V and 9 bases from J, with 11 bases between.